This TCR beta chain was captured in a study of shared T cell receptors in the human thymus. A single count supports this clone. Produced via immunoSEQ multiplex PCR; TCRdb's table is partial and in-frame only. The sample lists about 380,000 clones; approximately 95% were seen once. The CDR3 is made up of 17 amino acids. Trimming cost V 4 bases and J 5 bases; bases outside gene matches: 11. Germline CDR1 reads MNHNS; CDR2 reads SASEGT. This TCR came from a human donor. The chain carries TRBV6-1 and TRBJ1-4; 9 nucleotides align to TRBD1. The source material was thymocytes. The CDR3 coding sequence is TGTGCCAGCAGTGGAAAACACCACAGGGGGCTAAATGAAAAACTGTTTTTT. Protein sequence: CASSGKHHRGLNEKLFF.